This T cell receptor (beta chain) was profiled in a study of radiotherapy plus CTLA-4 blockade in lung cancer. As for the study in general: Objective responses were observed in 15% to 20% of patients, and disease control was achieved by over 30%.

Patients in the study, people with chemo-refractory metastatic non-small-cell lung cancer, received focal radiation plus ipilimumab CTLA-4 blockade. Trimming removed 2 bases from V and 4 bases from J, with 8 bases in between. The CDR3 has 13 residues. Per germline, CDR1 SGHTA and CDR2 FQGNSA. Profiling relied on immunoSEQ multiplex PCR, and the TCRdb table lists in-frame clones only, not all of them. The sample shows about 80,000 clones, about 88% of them seen only once. Comment on this clone: Its matching antigen is unknown.

Whole-study findings and limits: Radiotherapy was combined with ipilimumab, and tumor-derived TCR clones then expanded in blood.

The source material was peripheral blood, sampled from a patient treated with radiotherapy plus ipilimumab. This clonotype originated in a human donor with non-small cell lung cancer who had stable disease on radiotherapy plus ipilimumab. The chain links TRBV7-2 to TRBJ1-2; TRBD1 might be the D (5 bases). DNA of the CDR3: TGTGCCAGCAGCTTAATCGACAGCTATGGCTACACCTTC. Protein product: CASSLIDSYGYTF.